These 29 T cell receptor beta chains were sequenced from one sample in a study of T-cell reconstitution after alpha-beta-depleted transplantation in children. Molecular barcoding with unique molecular identifiers was used for the TCRbeta library. MiXCR was run by TCRdb on the PCR reads, yielding one entry per CDR3 protein. In the table there are about 1,000,000 distinct CDR3 sequences, about 29% of which are singletons. This material consisted of PBMCs, mostly from graft donor cells, taken 360 days after TCRalphabeta/CD19-depleted stem cell transplant. The receptors were gathered from a boy younger than two who had a stem cell transplant for SCID, so the T cells may come from the graft donor.

With respect to this clonotype: No conserved phenylalanine or tryptophan ends this CDR3, so it is likely a read error. The rearrangement joins TRBV28 to TRBJ2-2, with 10 bases fitting TRBD2. Germline CDR1 MDHEN, CDR2 SYDVKM. Trimming at V came to 3 bases and at J to 0 bases, leaving 4 bases not matched to a gene. This CDR3 region has 17 residues. The chain's CDR3 is CASSFASGGPNTGELFV. For the CDR3, the DNA is TGTGCCAGCAGTTTCGCTAGCGGGGGCCCGAACACCGGGGAGCTGTTTGTT.

This clonotype has more than one count but fewer than ten. This chain links TRBV12-3 or TRBV12-4 with TRBJ2-1; the D gene is possibly TRBD2 (5 bases). CDR3 length: 15 amino acids. The V and J ends lost 7 bases and 0 bases respectively, with 13 bases between them. The CDR3 spells CASKNRGSSYNEQFF. CDR3 nucleotides: TGTGCCAGCAAGAACCGAGGGAGCTCCTACAATGAGCAGTTCTTC.

This sequence joins TRBV6-1 and TRBJ2-7; perhaps TRBD1 as D (7 bases). Trimming left V 6 bases short and J 4 bases short, with 16 bases between. The CDR3 contains 14 residues. Germline CDR1 MNHNS, CDR2 SASEGT. The CDR3, as DNA: TGTGCCAGCAGGGGCGGGACAGAACCTTACGAGCAGTACTTC. Translated: CASRGGTEPYEQYF.

This clonotype was observed at least ten times. V is TRBV29-1 and J is TRBJ1-1, with D uncertain. The CDR3 contains 17 residues. Trimming removed 4 bases from V and 2 bases from J, with 23 bases in between. The V gene's germline CDR1 is SQVTM and CDR2 ANQGSEA. The CDR3 reads CSVGVFGPRGVNTEAFF. As DNA, the CDR3 is TGCAGCGTTGGTGTATTTGGGCCCCGCGGGGTAAACACTGAAGCTTTCTTT.

The genes are TRBV6-5 and TRBJ2-1; 15 nucleotides align to TRBD2. V was clipped by 2 bases and J by 10 bases; unmatched bases: 15. Germline CDR1 is MNHEY and CDR2 is SVGAGI. The CDR3 is 19 amino acids. The CDR3 loop reads CASSYRGGGGLAGGREQFF. CDR3 nucleotides: TGTGCCAGCAGTTACCGCGGAGGGGGCGGACTAGCGGGGGGGCGGGAGCAGTTCTTC.

This clonotype was counted a few times. The chain recombines TRBV12-3 or TRBV12-4 with TRBJ2-3; TRBD1 aligns across 9 bases. After removal of 5 bases from V and 2 bases from J, the junction contained 8 bases not matched to a gene. The CDR3 runs to 16 residues. CDR3 in amino acids: CASSPRTGDNTDTQYF. For the CDR3, the DNA is TGTGCCAGCAGTCCCCGGACAGGGGATAACACAGATACGCAGTATTTT.

This rearrangement joins TRBV10-3 to TRBJ2-5; D is possibly TRBD1 or TRBD2 (6 bases each). Deletions cut 9 bases from V and 1 base from J, with 15 bases between. The germline V gene has CDR1 ENHRY and CDR2 SYGVKD. The CDR3 runs 14 residues. The CDR3 DNA reads as TGTGCCATTCCCGGGGGCTGGAGCCAAGAGACCCAGTACTTC. This sequence encodes CAIPGGWSQETQYF.

The rearrangement joins TRBV3-1 to TRBJ2-5; D is undetermined. The germline V and J ends were trimmed by 4 bases and 1 base, with 16 bases remaining between them. Germline V gene sequence: CDR1 LGHDT, CDR2 YNNKEL (reference sequence). The CDR3 covers 16 residues. CDR3 protein: CASSRPTTVGQETQYF. The CDR3 DNA reads TGTGCCAGCAGCCGACCCACAACGGTGGGCCAAGAGACCCAGTACTTC.

The CDR3 reads CASSRDRDNQPQHF. The DNA for the CDR3 is TGTGCCAGCTCCCGAGACAGGGACAATCAGCCCCAGCATTTT. This rearrangement joins TRBV18 to TRBJ1-5; 7 bases match TRBD1. Germline CDR1 reads KGHSH; CDR2 reads LQKENI. The CDR3 length is 14 residues. The V and J ends lost 6 bases and 3 bases, in that order; junction bases with no gene match: 5.

V usage is TRBV5-1 and J usage is TRBJ2-1, with 10 bases identical to TRBD1. Trimming took 0 bases from V and 9 from J; bases not matched to a gene: 12. This CDR3 has 17 amino acids. The germline V gene encodes CDR1 SGHRS and CDR2 YFSETQ. CDR3: CASSLGPPGQGYGEQFF. The CDR3 DNA sequence: TGCGCCAGCAGCTTGGGGCCCCCGGGACAGGGGTACGGTGAGCAGTTCTTC. The full variable domain, completed using reference TRBV5-1 and TRBJ2-1, is KAGVTQTPRYLIKTRGQQVTLSCSPISGHRSVSWYQQTPGQGLQFLFEYFSETQRNKGNFPGRFSGRQFSNSRSEMNVSTLELGDSALYLCASSLGPPGQGYGEQFFGPGTRLTVL.

The chain couples TRBV10-3 to TRBJ2-1; the match to TRBD1 covers 8 bases. Germline values: CDR1 ENHRY, CDR2 SYGVKD. The junction had 7 bases not matched to a gene; V was cut back by 2 bases and J by 4 bases. The CDR3 is 16 amino acids. CDR3 in DNA: TGTGCCATCAGTGAGCCAGGACAGGGAAGATACAATGAGCAGTTCTTC. It specifies CAISEPGQGRYNEQFF.

A note on this clonotype: An end of the junction does not agree with germline; a read error may underlie this. The chain couples TRBV7-9 to TRBJ2-7, with 7 bases fitting TRBD1. The CDR3 sequence is 13 residues long. Germline V gives CDR1 SEHNR, CDR2 FQNEAQ (reference sequence). CDR3 sequence (DNA): TGTGCCAGCAGCCGGGACAGTTCCTCCGAGCAGTACTTC. It codes for CASSRDSSSEQYF.

This clonotype was detected once. The chain has TRBV11-2 and TRBJ1-4; maybe TRBD1 (6 bases). This CDR3 is built from 15 residues. Germline lookup yields CDR1 SGHAT and CDR2 FQNNGV. V lost 1 base and J lost 5, with 11 bases in between. The CDR3 coding sequence is TGTGCCAGCAGCTTAGCAGGGAGGGGGAATGAAAAACTGTTTTTT. It translates to CASSLAGRGNEKLFF. Drawing the rest from reference TRBV11-2 and TRBJ1-4, the complete variable domain is EAGVAQSPRYKIIEKRQSVAFWCNPISGHATLYWYQQILGQGPKLLIQFQNNGVVDDSQLPKDRFSAERLKGVDSTLKIQPAKLEDSAVYLCASSLAGRGNEKLFFGSGTQLSVL.

This clonotype occurred a few times. The rearrangement links TRBV15 to TRBJ2-1; TRBD1 matches at 9 bases. Germline values: CDR1 LNHNV, CDR2 YYDKDF (reference sequence). V was pared by 6 bases and J by 0 bases, with 9 bases of the junction left unmatched. The CDR3 runs to 17 residues. CDR3 amino acids: CATSTGGRLSSYNEQFF. In DNA form, the CDR3 reads TGTGCCACCAGTACAGGGGGCCGTCTTAGCTCCTACAATGAGCAGTTCTTC.

V and J are TRBV28 and TRBJ2-5, with 7 bases that match TRBD1. This CDR3 is 15 amino acids long. J lost 5 bases, V lost 1 base, and 7 bases had no gene match. Germline lookup yields CDR1 MDHEN and CDR2 SYDVKM. The CDR3 is CASSLSHDREETQYF. CDR3 DNA: TGTGCCAGCAGTTTATCGCATGACAGGGAGGAGACCCAGTACTTC.

The J gene is TRBJ1-5, the V gene TRBV15, with no clear D. This CDR3 region has 14 residues. Germline CDR1 and CDR2: LNHNV and YYDKDF (reference sequence). Trimming took off 5 bases at V and 1 base at J, with 9 bases between the two ends. The CDR3 DNA reads TGTGCCACCAGCTGGGGAGGGAGCAATCAGCCCCAGCATTTT. It yields the protein CATSWGGSNQPQHF.

This clonotype has only a few counts. The chain employs TRBV27 and TRBJ2-7; a weak D match, TRBD2 (5 bases). V lost 4 bases, J lost 2 bases, and 12 bases lay in between. CDR3 length: 14 residues. The germline gives CDR1 MNHEY, CDR2 SMNVEV (reference sequence). This chain's CDR3 is CASSSILATYEQYF. Written as DNA, the CDR3 is TGTGCCAGCAGTTCAATTCTAGCTACCTACGAGCAGTACTTC.

The chain recombines TRBV10-3 with TRBJ2-7, with D unclear. The CDR3 is 14 residues long. Germline assignment: CDR1 ENHRY and CDR2 SYGVKD. The V gene lost 4 bases and the J gene lost 1 base, with 11 bases spanning the gap. The CDR3 nucleotides read TGTGCCATCAGTGTGGGGTACGGATCCTACGAGCAGTACTTC. This translates into CAISVGYGSYEQYF.

This clonotype was recorded at least ten times. The chain couples TRBV9 to TRBJ2-3; 12 nucleotides align to TRBD2. This CDR3 has 15 amino acids. The V gene end was trimmed by 3 bases and the J gene end by 1 base; junction bases not matched to a gene: 0. Germline loops: CDR1 SGDLS, CDR2 YYNGEE. The chain's CDR3 is CASSGLAGGTDTQYF. The CDR3 DNA follows: TGTGCCAGCAGCGGACTAGCGGGGGGCACAGATACGCAGTATTTT.

This clonotype came up a few times. The chain recombines TRBV9 with TRBJ2-2, with 8 bases fitting TRBD2. Germline V gene sequence: CDR1 SGDLS, CDR2 YYNGEE. CDR3 length: 16 residues. V was pared by 3 bases and J by 1 base, with 5 bases of the junction left unmatched. CDR3 loop: CASSARAGVNTGELFF. In DNA form, the CDR3 reads TGTGCCAGCAGCGCCCGAGCGGGGGTGAACACCGGGGAGCTGTTTTTT.

The chain links TRBV30 to TRBJ1-5, with D maybe TRBD1 (5 bases). Per the germline V gene, CDR1 is GTSNPN and CDR2 is SVGIG (reference sequence). V was clipped by 3 bases and J by 4 bases, with 19 bases between them. The CDR3 covers 16 residues. The CDR3 DNA is TGTGCCTGGAGCGACCAACAGGTTATAGGGAATCAGCCCCAGCATTTT. Translated: CAWSDQQVIGNQPQHF.

This clonotype was seen a handful of times. The rearrangement uses TRBV10-3 and TRBJ2-5; no clear D. This CDR3 contains 15 residues. Trimming removed 7 bases from V and 4 bases from J, with 19 bases in between. Germline loops: CDR1 ENHRY, CDR2 SYGVKD. DNA for the CDR3: TGTGCCATCACCCCTAGGCCAGGCGGTGTAGAGACCCAGTACTTC. Its protein is CAITPRPGGVETQYF.

V is TRBV19 and J is TRBJ2-1, with TRBD1 as a possible D gene (5 bases). Between the trimmed V and J ends, which lost 10 bases and 7 bases, there was a span of 17 bases. The CDR3 is made up of 13 amino acids. CDR1 and CDR2 from the germline V gene are LNHDA and SQIVND (reference sequence). CDR3 nucleotides: TGTGCCACCTCCCAGGGTTTGATGAATGAGCAGTTCTTC. Protein: CATSQGLMNEQFF.

This chain connects TRBV20-1 to TRBJ1-1, with TRBD1 as a possible D gene (6 bases). Per germline, CDR1 DFQATT and CDR2 SNEGSKA (reference sequence). Trimming took 5 bases from V and 2 from J, leaving 15 bases between them. The CDR3 sequence is 14 residues long. The CDR3 DNA follows: TGCAGTGCTCATCTACAGGGTAAAAACACTGAAGCTTTCTTT. This encodes CSAHLQGKNTEAFF.

Comment on this clonotype: At one end, the junction sequence differs from germline, possibly due to a read error. V usage is TRBV3-1 and J usage is TRBJ1-1; TRBD1 might be the D (6 bases). CDR3 length: 15 residues. From germline, CDR1 is LGHDT and CDR2 YNNKEL (reference sequence). In DNA form, the CDR3 reads TGTGCCGGCAGCCCCTGGGACACTGTGAACACTGAAGCTTTCTTT. This encodes CAGSPWDTVNTEAFF.

This clonotype has only a few counts. The chain couples TRBV6-1 to TRBJ2-5; possibly TRBD2 for D (7 bases). The CDR3 has 16 residues. Trimming shortened V by 7 bases and J by 5 bases, and 23 bases separated the two germline ends. Germline V lookup: CDR1 MNHNS, CDR2 SASEGT. The chain's CDR3 is CASTPGGPDLGETQYF. CDR3 in DNA: TGTGCCAGCACCCCCGGGGGGCCAGATCTAGGGGAGACCCAGTACTTC.

The chain links TRBV11-2 to TRBJ2-4; 8 nucleotides line up with TRBD2. The CDR3 is made up of 19 amino acids. Germline CDR1 and CDR2: SGHAT and FQNNGV. The V and J ends lost 5 bases and 1 base, in that order; junction bases with no gene match: 16. CDR3 loop: CASSPGGLGATPAKNIQYF. Here the CDR3 DNA reads TGTGCCAGCAGCCCCGGGGGACTAGGAGCCACTCCGGCCAAAAACATTCAGTACTTC.

V usage is TRBV2 and J usage is TRBJ1-1; 7 nucleotides match TRBD1. Trimming removed 4 bases from V and 5 bases from J; junction bases left unmatched: 7. The length of the CDR3 is 14 residues. Germline-derived CDR1 and CDR2 are SNHLY and FYNNEI. The CDR3 sequence: CASSVEGARTEAFF. The CDR3 bases are TGTGCCAGCAGTGTTGAGGGGGCAAGGACTGAAGCTTTCTTT.

This chain links TRBV5-1 with TRBJ2-1; possible D gene TRBD2, 6 bases. Trimming removed 0 bases at V and 15 bases at J, with 19 bases between. Germline V gene lookup returns CDR1 SGHRS and CDR2 YFSETQ. CDR3 length: 14 residues. The CDR3 loop reads CASSLEAGPVGRFF. The CDR3, as DNA: TGCGCCAGCAGCTTGGAGGCGGGACCAGTGGGGAGGTTCTTC.